This T cell receptor beta chain was recorded in a study of control samples from healthy donors and cancer patients. There are 15 residues in the CDR3. Germline V gives CDR1 SGHTA, CDR2 FQGTGA. V gave up 0 bases and J gave up 0 bases, with 8 bases separating them. TCRdb's table, derived via immunoSEQ multiplex PCR, lists solely in-frame clones and lacks some. The data show under 150,000 clones, 88% seen once. The chain joins TRBV7-3 to TRBJ1-1; D remains ambiguous. This TCR was recovered from a woman aged 70-85 years in good health. The specimen sequenced was blood. CDR3 in amino acids: CASSLTGNMNTEAFF. As DNA, the CDR3 is TGTGCCAGCAGCTTAACGGGGAACATGAACACTGAAGCTTTCTTT.